Reported below is one T cell receptor beta chain. These data originate in a study of blood T cell repertoires in COVID-19. Study in general: The study drew acute and convalescent COVID-19 samples from the United States, Italy and Spain. PBMCs, B-cell-depleted T cells, or T cells provided the cDNA or gDNA that made up the material.

The authors' processing: Amplified reference gene primers provided the basis for estimating nucleated cell counts. Some clones are missing from TCRdb's copy, which holds only in-frame ones; the method was immunoSEQ multiplex PCR. V, J and clone size reflect that table, while D and trimming were determined from the DNA. The sample has some 80,000 clones, roughly 86% seen once. The CDR3 has 14 residues. The V and J ends lost 6 bases and 5 bases respectively, with 13 bases between them. Germline lookup yields CDR1 SGHVS and CDR2 FQNEAQ. The chain is built from TRBV7-8 and TRBJ2-2; D perhaps matches TRBD1 (6 bases). The sequence was collected from a human donor in a cohort sampled during active COVID-19. Sample: peripheral blood. The CDR3 loop reads CASRRDQGTGELFF. The CDR3, as DNA: TGTGCCAGCAGACGGGACCAGGGGACCGGGGAGCTGTTTTTT.